This entry features one T cell receptor (beta chain) sequence. The data were taken from a study of T cells after somatic rescue of genetic block. Germline-derived CDR1 and CDR2 are LGHNA and YNFKEQ. The CDR3 loop spans 17 amino acids. V was clipped by 4 bases and J by 6 bases; unmatched bases: 14. The method was immunoSEQ multiplex PCR; TCRdb's version includes in-frame clones alone and lacks a portion of them. Among tens of thousands of clones listed, just under 95% were seen once. Sequencing was performed on peripheral blood mononuclear cells (PBMCs). The sequence was obtained from a man aged 35-49 years. The chain is built from TRBV4-2 and TRBJ1-2, with 10 bases fitting TRBD1. The CDR3 sequence is CASSLGPGGQGIDGYTF. DNA of the CDR3: TGTGCCAGCAGCCTCGGTCCAGGGGGACAGGGGATAGATGGCTACACCTTC.